Listed here are 10 T cell receptor beta chains from one sample, sequenced in a study of blood T cells in healthy people across ages. Using a J-beta primer mix together with a sample-barcoded 5' primer, a second PCR was run for roughly 6 to 11 cycles. Each CDR3 protein is one row after TCRdb ran MiXCR on the 5' RACE reads. The repertoire has around 2 million distinct CDR3 sequences, about 39% of them found once; the top ten carry around 23%. Sequencing used blood. Receptor source: a human donor in good health.

CDR3 sequence reads: CASSFYNSYEQYF. As DNA, the CDR3 is TGTGCCAGCAGTTTTTACAACTCCTACGAGCAGTACTTC. The V and J genes are TRBV6-2 or TRBV6-3 and TRBJ2-7, with no clear D. V was pared by 4 bases and J by 0 bases, with 7 bases between. The CDR3 runs 13 residues. CDR1 and CDR2 (germline): MNHEY, SVGEGT.

The chain employs TRBV7-8 and TRBJ1-2; 9 bases are shared with TRBD1. Germline V lookup: CDR1 SGHVS, CDR2 FQNEAQ. After removal of 4 bases from V and 2 bases from J, the junction contained 8 bases not matched to a gene. The length of the CDR3 is 16 residues. The DNA for the CDR3 is TGTGCCAGCAGCTCCGTAACAGGGGGCGCGAACTATGGCTACACCTTC. Translated, it gives CASSSVTGGANYGYTF.

The chain carries TRBV4-1 and TRBJ2-7; D unresolved. The V gene lost 1 base and the J gene lost 0 bases, with 13 bases spanning the gap. This CDR3 is 16 amino acids long. Germline values: CDR1 MGHRA, CDR2 YSYEKL. In nucleotides, the CDR3 is TGCGCCAGCAGCCAAGCAAGGCGGTCGCCCTCCTACGAGCAGTACTTC. It yields the protein CASSQARRSPSYEQYF.

The chain couples TRBV9 to TRBJ2-1; 14 bases align to TRBD2. V lost 0 bases, J lost 7 bases, and 3 bases stayed unmatched. CDR3 length: 16 amino acids. Germline-derived CDR1 and CDR2 are SGDLS and YYNGEE. CDR3 bases: TGTGCCAGCAGCGTAGTAGGGACTAGCGGGAGAAATGAGCAGTTCTTC. As protein: CASSVVGTSGRNEQFF.

CDR3 in amino acids: CASSSGTSARDEQYF. CDR3 bases: TGTGCCAGCAGCTCAGGGACTAGCGCAAGGGACGAGCAGTACTTC. The chain is built from TRBV13 and TRBJ2-7; TRBD2 matches 10 bases. The CDR3 length is 15 residues. Per the germline V gene, CDR1 is PRHDT and CDR2 is FYEKMQ (reference sequence). Losses at the gene ends were 4 bases for V and 5 bases for J; bases not matched to a gene: 8.

There are many counts of this clonotype. The chain combines TRBV20-1 with TRBJ2-5; 10 bases are shared with TRBD2. With V trimmed by 3 bases and J by 5 bases, 6 bases remained unmatched. Germline V CDR1 and CDR2: DFQATT, SNEGSKA (reference sequence). This CDR3 spans 14 amino acids. CDR3 nucleotides: TGCAGTGCTAGTCCTCTAGCGGGGGCGGAGACCCAGTACTTC. Protein: CSASPLAGAETQYF.

This chain connects TRBV6-6 to TRBJ2-1, with D possibly being TRBD1 (5 bases). V lost 8 bases to trimming and J lost 6 bases, with 11 bases between them. The CDR3 loop spans 12 amino acids. Germline CDR1 and CDR2: MNHNY and SVGAGI (reference sequence). For the CDR3, the DNA is TGTGCCAGCGCTCCAGGGTGCAATGAGCAGTTCTTC. The encoded protein is CASAPGCNEQFF.

This clonotype was seen ten or more times. J is TRBJ1-1 and V is TRBV7-8; weak D call: TRBD1 (6 bases). This CDR3 spans 14 amino acids. The germline V gene has CDR1 SGHVS and CDR2 FQNEAQ. Trimming stripped 0 bases from V and 2 bases from J, with 7 bases between. CDR3 DNA: TGTGCCAGCAGCTTAGCGACAGGAAACACTGAAGCTTTCTTT. Its translation is CASSLATGNTEAFF.

The J gene is TRBJ2-1, the V gene TRBV5-1, with 7 bases identical to TRBD1. J gave up 14 bases and V 3 bases, and 5 bases lay outside the gene matches. The CDR3 loop spans 11 amino acids. Germline loops: CDR1 SGHRS, CDR2 YFSETQ. As DNA, the CDR3 is TGCGCCAGCAGCTCGACAGGGAAGGAGTTCTTC. This codes for CASSSTGKEFF.

The rearrangement uses TRBV12-3 or TRBV12-4 and TRBJ2-5; D not resolved. The V gene lost 4 bases and the J gene lost 5 bases, with 11 bases spanning the gap. The CDR3 totals 13 residues. In nucleotides, the CDR3 is TGTGCCAGCAGTTATGGGGATACGGAGACCCAGTACTTC. It yields the protein CASSYGDTETQYF.